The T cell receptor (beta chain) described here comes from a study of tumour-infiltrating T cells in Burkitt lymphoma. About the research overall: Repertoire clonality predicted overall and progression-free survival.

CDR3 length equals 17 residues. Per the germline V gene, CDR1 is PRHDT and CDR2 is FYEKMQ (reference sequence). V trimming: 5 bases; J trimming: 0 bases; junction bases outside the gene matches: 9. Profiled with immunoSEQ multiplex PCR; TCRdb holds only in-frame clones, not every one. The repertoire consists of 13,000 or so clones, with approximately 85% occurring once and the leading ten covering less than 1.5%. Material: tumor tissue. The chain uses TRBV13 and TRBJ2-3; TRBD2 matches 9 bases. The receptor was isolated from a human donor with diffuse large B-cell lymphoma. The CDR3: CASSPISGGPSTDTQYF. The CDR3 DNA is TGTGCCAGCAGCCCCATTAGCGGGGGCCCTAGCACAGATACGCAGTATTTT. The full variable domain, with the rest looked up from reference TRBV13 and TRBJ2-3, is AAGVIQSPRHLIKEKRETATLKCYPIPRHDTVYWYQQGPGQDPQFLISFYEKMQSDKGSIPDRFSAQQFSDYHSELNMSSLELGDSALYFCASSPISGGPSTDTQYFGPGTRLTVL.